This T cell receptor (beta chain) stems from a study of blood T cell repertoires in COVID-19. The wider study: T cells, B-cell-depleted T cells, or PBMCs provided the cDNA or gDNA that served as material.

This clone occurred once. Original processing methods: Scientists estimated how many nucleated cells there were by amplifying reference gene primers. Repertoires were generated with immunoSEQ multiplex PCR, while TCRdb's copy carries only in-frame clones and drops some. D and trimming come from the DNA, and the V and J calls and clone size come from that table. The table includes 100,000 or so clones, more than 75% detected once. Trimming took 4 bases from V and 2 from J, leaving 11 bases between them. Germline V gene sequence: CDR1 SEHNR, CDR2 FQNEAQ (reference sequence). The CDR3 sequence is 14 residues long.

Sequencing input: peripheral blood. This rearrangement joins TRBV7-9 to TRBJ1-1; D might be TRBD1 (5 bases). This receptor was obtained from a woman aged 25 to 45 with acute or convalescent COVID-19. Here the CDR3 DNA reads TGTGCCAGCAGCTGGGCAGGGCAAAACACTGAAGCTTTCTTT. This encodes CASSWAGQNTEAFF.